This record covers a single TCR beta chain. Profiled with immunoSEQ multiplex PCR; TCRdb holds only in-frame clones, not every one. The table has almost 700,000 clones, about 90% seen once. Positively selected for CCR7, the CD45RO-negative cells used as naive CD8 cells excluded terminally differentiated effector memory CD45RA+ cells. Recent vaccinations or acute infections were absent in the healthy HIV-negative adult donors. This CDR3 comprises 15 residues. V dropped 4 bases and J dropped 4; count of bases not matched to a gene: 3. CDR1 is SGHNT, CDR2 YENEEA, per germline. This record belongs to a study of shared clonotypes between healthy human individuals.

The TCR originated in a man aged 25 to 40 in good health. Sequenced: naive CD8+ T cells sorted from blood. The chain couples TRBV11-3 to TRBJ2-1; 11 bases fit TRBD2. CDR3 region: CASSSSGRFYNEQFF. The CDR3 DNA reads as TGTGCCAGCAGCTCTAGCGGGAGGTTTTACAATGAGCAGTTCTTC. Together with reference TRBV11-3 and TRBJ2-1, the CDR3 gives the full variable domain: EAGVVQSPRYKIIEKKQPVAFWCNPISGHNTLYWYLQNLGQGPELLIRYENEEAVDDSQLPKDRFSAERLKGVDSTLKIQPAELGDSAVYLCASSSSGRFYNEQFFGPGTRLTVL.